This T cell receptor beta chain was identified during a study of T cell clonotyping in hematopoietic cell transplantation. Time point here: recipient sample about 28 days before transplant, after cytoreduction. Sequenced by immunoSEQ multiplex PCR; TCRdb stores in-frame clones only, minus some. Of around 13,000 clones detected, 80% to 85% appear once; the ten largest clones hold approximately 15%. This CDR3 comprises 14 residues. Germline V gene sequence: CDR1 MNHNS, CDR2 SASEGT. V was cut by 3 bases and J by 3 bases, with 8 bases left in between. This clone was seen only once. This TCR came from a man in his sixties with acute myeloid leukemia. Some clones in this sample may be carry-over from other donors' samples. The gene calls are TRBV6-1 and TRBJ2-2; no firm D call. This specimen consisted of peripheral blood mononuclear cells, obtained before stem cell transplant. The CDR3 nucleotides read TGTGCCAGCAGTGAGGGTGGGGACACCGGGGAGCTGTTTTTT. Amino acid sequence: CASSEGGDTGELFF.